Given below is one T cell receptor (beta chain) in context. This record comes from a study of human T cells and chemical hapten exposure. Specified time point: pre-sensitization, week 0. Treatment given: therapeutic diphenylcyclopropenone sensitization with weekly scalp DPC. TCRdb redid the calling of the RACE reads with MiXCR, one entry per CDR3 protein. The sample has around 56,000 distinct CDR3 sequences; more than 7.5% are singletons. Trimming stripped 0 bases from V and 0 bases from J, with 9 bases between. This CDR3 region has 15 residues. Per germline, CDR1 SGDLS and CDR2 YYNGEE. The V and J genes are TRBV9 and TRBJ1-1; D call uncertain. This clonotype was obtained from a man aged 40-49 years with alopecia areata. Some clones in this sample may be carry-over from other donors' samples. The input for sequencing was whole blood, taken in connection with sensitization to the hapten diphenylcyclopropenone (DPC). The CDR3 sequence is CASSVDGEMNTEAFF. CDR3 in DNA: TGTGCCAGCAGCGTAGATGGGGAAATGAACACTGAAGCTTTCTTT. Looking up the rest from reference TRBV9 and TRBJ1-1 gives the full variable domain: DSGVTQTPKHLITATGQRVTLRCSPRSGDLSVYWYQQSLDQGLQFLIQYYNGEERAKGNILERFSAQQFPDLHSELNLSSLELGDSALYFCASSVDGEMNTEAFFGQGTRLTVV.